This T cell receptor (beta chain) originates from a study of long-term antiretroviral therapy in people with HIV. Study information: The oldest samples precede the 2015 immediate-ART recommendation by about a decade.

Researchers ran immunoSEQ v3.0 at survey level. TCRdb's table, derived via immunoSEQ multiplex PCR, lists solely in-frame clones and lacks some. The data show 24,000 or so clones, more than 70% seen once. CDR1 MNHEY and CDR2 SVGAGI come from the germline V gene. The CDR3 contains 14 residues. Trimming removed 6 bases at V and 4 bases at J, with 15 bases between. This chain links TRBV6-5 with TRBJ1-1; unclear D gene. The TCR was taken from a man between 18 and 29 years old with HIV. The specimen comprised unsorted PBMCs, sampled 3 years after starting antiretroviral therapy. CDR3 DNA sequence: TGTGCCAGCAGCCGATTCATTGATTCCACTGAAGCTTTCTTT. Its translation is CASSRFIDSTEAFF.